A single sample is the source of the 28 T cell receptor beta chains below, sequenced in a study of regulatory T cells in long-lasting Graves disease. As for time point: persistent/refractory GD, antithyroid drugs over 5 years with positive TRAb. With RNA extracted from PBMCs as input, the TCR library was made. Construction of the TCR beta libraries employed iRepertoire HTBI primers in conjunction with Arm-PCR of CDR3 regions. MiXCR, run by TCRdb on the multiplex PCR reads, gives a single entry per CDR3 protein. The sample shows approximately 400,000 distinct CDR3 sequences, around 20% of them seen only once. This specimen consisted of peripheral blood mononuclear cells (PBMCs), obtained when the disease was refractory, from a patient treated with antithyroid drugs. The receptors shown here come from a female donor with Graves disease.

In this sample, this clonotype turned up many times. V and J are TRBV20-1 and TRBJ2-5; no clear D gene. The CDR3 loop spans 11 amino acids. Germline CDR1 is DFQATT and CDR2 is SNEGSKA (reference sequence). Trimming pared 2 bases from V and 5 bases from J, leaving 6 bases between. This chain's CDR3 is CSARSMETQYF. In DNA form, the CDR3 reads TGCAGTGCTAGATCAATGGAGACCCAGTACTTC.

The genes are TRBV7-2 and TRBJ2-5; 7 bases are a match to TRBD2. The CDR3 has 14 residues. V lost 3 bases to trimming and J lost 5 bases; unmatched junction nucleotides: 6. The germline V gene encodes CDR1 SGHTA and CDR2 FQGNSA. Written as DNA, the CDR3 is TGTGCCAGCAGCTTCGACTGGGGAGGGGAGACCCAGTACTTC. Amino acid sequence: CASSFDWGGETQYF.

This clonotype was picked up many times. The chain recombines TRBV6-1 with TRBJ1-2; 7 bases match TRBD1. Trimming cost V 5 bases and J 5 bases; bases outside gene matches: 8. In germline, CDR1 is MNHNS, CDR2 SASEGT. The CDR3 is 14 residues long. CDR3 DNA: TGTGCCAGCAGTCCAGACAGGGTCACTTATGGCTACACCTTC. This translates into CASSPDRVTYGYTF.

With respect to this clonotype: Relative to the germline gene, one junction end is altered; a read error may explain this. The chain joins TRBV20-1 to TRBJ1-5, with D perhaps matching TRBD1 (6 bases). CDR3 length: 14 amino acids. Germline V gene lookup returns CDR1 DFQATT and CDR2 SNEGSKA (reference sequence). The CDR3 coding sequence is TGCAGTGCTAGAGATCCCCCAGGGGATCAGCTCCAGCATTTT. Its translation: CSARDPPGDQLQHF.

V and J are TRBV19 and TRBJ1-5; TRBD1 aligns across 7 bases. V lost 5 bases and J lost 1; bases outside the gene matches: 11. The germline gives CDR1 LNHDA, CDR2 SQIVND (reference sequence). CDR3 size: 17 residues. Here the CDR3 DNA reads TGTGCCAGTAGTTTTCGACAGGGCCTAGGGAGCAATCAGCCCCAGCATTTT. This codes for CASSFRQGLGSNQPQHF.

The CDR3 here is CASSSSGLAGSGYEQYF. CDR3 nucleotides: TGTGCCAGCAGCTCCTCGGGACTAGCGGGATCCGGCTACGAGCAGTACTTC. The chain links TRBV28 to TRBJ2-7; 13 bases map to TRBD2. CDR3 length: 17 residues. Unmatched junction bases numbered 11, after V lost 6 bases and J lost 3 bases. CDR1 and CDR2 (germline): MDHEN, SYDVKM.

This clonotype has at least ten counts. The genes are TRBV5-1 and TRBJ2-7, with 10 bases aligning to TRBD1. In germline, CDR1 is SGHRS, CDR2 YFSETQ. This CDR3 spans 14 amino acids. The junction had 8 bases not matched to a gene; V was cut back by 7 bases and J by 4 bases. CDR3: CASAPGQGIYEQYF. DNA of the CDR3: TGCGCCAGCGCGCCGGGACAGGGGATTTACGAGCAGTACTTC. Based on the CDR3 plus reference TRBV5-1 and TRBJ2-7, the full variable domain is KAGVTQTPRYLIKTRGQQVTLSCSPISGHRSVSWYQQTPGQGLQFLFEYFSETQRNKGNFPGRFSGRQFSNSRSEMNVSTLELGDSALYLCASAPGQGIYEQYFGPGTRLTVT.

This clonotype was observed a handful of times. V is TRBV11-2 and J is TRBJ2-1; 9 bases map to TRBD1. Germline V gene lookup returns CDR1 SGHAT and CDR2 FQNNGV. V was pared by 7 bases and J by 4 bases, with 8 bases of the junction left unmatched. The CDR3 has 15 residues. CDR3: CASTTGTGTYNEQFF. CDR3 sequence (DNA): TGTGCCAGCACCACCGGGACAGGGACATACAATGAGCAGTTCTTC.

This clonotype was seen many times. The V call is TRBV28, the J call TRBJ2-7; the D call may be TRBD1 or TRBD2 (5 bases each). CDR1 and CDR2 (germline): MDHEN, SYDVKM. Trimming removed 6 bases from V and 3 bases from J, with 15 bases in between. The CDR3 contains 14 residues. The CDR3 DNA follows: TGTGCCAGCAGCCCCAGAGGGACGGTCTACGAGCAGTACTTC. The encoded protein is CASSPRGTVYEQYF.

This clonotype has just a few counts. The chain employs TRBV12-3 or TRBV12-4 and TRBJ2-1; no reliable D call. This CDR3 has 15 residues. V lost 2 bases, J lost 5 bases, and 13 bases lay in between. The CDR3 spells CASSLSSGTNNEQFF. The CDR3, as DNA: TGTGCCAGCAGTTTATCATCGGGCACAAACAATGAGCAGTTCTTC.

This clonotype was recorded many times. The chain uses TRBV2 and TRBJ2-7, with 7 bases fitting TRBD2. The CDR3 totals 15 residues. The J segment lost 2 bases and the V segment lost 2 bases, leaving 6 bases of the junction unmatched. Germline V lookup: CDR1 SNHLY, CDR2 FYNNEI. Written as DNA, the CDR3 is TGTGCCAGCAGTGAACGGGCGGGAGAAGCCTACGAGCAGTACTTC. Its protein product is CASSERAGEAYEQYF.

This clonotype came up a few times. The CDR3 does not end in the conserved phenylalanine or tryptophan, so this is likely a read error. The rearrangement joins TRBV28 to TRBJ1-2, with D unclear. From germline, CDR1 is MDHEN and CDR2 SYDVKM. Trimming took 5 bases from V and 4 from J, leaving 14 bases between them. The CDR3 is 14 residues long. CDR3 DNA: TGTGCCAGCAGTGGGCTTAAGGCGACCTATGGCTACACCCTC. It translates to CASSGLKATYGYTL.

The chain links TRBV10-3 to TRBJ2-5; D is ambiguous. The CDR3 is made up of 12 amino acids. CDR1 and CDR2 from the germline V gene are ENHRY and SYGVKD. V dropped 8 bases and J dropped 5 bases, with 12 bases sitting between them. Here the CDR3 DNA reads TGTGCCATCTCGGGTGGTAGGGAGACCCAGTACTTC. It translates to CAISGGRETQYF.

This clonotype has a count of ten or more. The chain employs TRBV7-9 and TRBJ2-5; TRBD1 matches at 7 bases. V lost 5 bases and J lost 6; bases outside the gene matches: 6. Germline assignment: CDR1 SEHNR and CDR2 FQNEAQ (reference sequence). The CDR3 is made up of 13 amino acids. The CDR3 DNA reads TGTGCCAGCAGCCCCGGGACAGTGAAGACCCAGTACTTC. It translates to CASSPGTVKTQYF.

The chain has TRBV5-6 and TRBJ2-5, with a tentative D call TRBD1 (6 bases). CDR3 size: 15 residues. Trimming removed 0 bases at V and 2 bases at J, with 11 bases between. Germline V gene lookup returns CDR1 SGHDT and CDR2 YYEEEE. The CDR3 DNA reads TGTGCCAGCAGCTTGGGACAGGTCTTACAAGAGACCCAGTACTTC. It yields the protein CASSLGQVLQETQYF.

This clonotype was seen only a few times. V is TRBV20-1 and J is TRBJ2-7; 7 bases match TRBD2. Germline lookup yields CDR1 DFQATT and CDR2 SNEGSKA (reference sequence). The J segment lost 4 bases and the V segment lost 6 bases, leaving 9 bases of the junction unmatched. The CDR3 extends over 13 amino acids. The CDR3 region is CSAKLAAGYEQYF. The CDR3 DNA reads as TGCAGTGCCAAGCTAGCGGCGGGATACGAGCAGTACTTC.

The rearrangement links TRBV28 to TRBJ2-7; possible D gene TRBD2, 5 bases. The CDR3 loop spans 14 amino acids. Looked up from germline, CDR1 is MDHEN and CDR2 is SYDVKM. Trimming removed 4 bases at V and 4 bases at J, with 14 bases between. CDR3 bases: TGTGCCAGCAGTTCCCAGTGGGGAGAGTACGAGCAGTACTTC. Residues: CASSSQWGEYEQYF. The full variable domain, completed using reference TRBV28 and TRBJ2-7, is DVKVTQSSRYLVKRTGEKVFLECVQDMDHENMFWYRQDPGLGLRLIYFSYDVKMKEKGDIPEGYSVSREKKERFSLILESASTNQTSMYLCASSSQWGEYEQYFGPGTRLTVT.

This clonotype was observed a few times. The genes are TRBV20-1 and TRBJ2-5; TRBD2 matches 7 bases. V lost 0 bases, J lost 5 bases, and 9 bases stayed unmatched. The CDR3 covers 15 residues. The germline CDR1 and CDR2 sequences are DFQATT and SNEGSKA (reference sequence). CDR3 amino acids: CSARDNGRFEETQYF. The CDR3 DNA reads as TGCAGTGCTAGAGATAACGGGAGGTTTGAGGAGACCCAGTACTTC.

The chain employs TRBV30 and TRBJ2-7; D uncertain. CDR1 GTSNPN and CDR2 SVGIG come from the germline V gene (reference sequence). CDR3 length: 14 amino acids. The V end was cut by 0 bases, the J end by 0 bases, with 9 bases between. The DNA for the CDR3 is TGTGCCTGGAGTGTACTTGCGAGCTCCTACGAGCAGTACTTC. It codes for CAWSVLASSYEQYF.

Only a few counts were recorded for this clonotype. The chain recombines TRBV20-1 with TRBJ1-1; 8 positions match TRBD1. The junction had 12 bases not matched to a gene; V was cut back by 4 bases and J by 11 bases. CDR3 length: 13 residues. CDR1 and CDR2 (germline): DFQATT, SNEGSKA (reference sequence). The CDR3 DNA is TGCAGTGCTATAGGACAGGGAAGTTCCTTTGCTTTCTTT. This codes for CSAIGQGSSFAFF.

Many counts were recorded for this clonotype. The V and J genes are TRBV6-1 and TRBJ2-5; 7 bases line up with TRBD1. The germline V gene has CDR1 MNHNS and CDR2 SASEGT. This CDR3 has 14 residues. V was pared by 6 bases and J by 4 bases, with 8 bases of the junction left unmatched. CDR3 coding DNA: TGTGCCAGCAGCCCCCAGGGGGACGGAGAGACCCAGTACTTC. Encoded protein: CASSPQGDGETQYF.

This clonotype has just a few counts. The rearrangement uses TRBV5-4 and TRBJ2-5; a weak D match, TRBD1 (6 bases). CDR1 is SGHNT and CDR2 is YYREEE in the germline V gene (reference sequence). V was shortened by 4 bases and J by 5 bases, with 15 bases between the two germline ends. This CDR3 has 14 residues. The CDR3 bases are TGTGCCAGCAGCCCCAATAGGGGGTGGGAGACCCAGTACTTC. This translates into CASSPNRGWETQYF.

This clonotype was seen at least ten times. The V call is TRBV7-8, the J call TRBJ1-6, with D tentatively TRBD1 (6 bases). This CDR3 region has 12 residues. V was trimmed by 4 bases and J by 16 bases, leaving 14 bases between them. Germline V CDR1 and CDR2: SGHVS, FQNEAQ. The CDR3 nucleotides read TGTGCCAGCAGCTCAGCGGACAGTGGACTCCACTTT. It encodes CASSSADSGLHF.

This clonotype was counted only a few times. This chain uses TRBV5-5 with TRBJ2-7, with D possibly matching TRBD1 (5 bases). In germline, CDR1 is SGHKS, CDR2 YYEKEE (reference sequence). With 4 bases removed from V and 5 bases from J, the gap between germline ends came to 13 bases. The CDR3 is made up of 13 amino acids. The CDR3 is CASSLRVDDEQYF. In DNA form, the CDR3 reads TGTGCCAGCAGCCTCAGGGTTGACGACGAGCAGTACTTC.

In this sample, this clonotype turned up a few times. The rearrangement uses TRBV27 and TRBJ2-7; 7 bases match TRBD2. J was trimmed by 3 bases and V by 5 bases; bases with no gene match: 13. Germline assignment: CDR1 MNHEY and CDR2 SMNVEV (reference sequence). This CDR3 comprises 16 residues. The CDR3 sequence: CASSIGLADRGYEQYF. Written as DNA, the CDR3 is TGTGCCAGCAGTATCGGGCTAGCGGACCGAGGCTACGAGCAGTACTTC.

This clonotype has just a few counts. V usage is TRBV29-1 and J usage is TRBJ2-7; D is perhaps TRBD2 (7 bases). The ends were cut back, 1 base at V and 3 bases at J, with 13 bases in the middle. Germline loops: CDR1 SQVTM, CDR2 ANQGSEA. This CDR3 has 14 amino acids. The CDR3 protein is CSVEGKGGVYEQYF. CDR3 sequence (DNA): TGCAGCGTTGAAGGGAAGGGGGGGGTCTACGAGCAGTACTTC.

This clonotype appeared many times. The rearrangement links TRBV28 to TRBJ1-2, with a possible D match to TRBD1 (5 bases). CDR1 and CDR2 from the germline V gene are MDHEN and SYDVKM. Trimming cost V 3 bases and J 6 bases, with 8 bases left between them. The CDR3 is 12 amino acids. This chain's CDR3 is CASSFWGDGYTF. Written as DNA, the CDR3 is TGTGCCAGCAGTTTTTGGGGGGATGGCTACACCTTC.

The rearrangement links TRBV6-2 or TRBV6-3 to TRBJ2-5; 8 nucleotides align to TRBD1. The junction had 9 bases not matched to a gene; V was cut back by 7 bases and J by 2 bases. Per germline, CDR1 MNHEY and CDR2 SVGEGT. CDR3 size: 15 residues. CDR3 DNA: TGTGCCAGCACAGGGGGCATAGGGGGGCAAGAGACCCAGTACTTC. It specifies CASTGGIGGQETQYF.